This T cell receptor (beta chain) was captured by sequencing in a study of blood T cell repertoires in COVID-19. Study-level background: Spain, Italy and the United States supplied samples that represented acute and convalescent COVID-19. PBMCs, B-cell-depleted T cells, or T cells were the source of the cDNA or gDNA that made up the material.

In the original analysis: Counts of nucleated cells, estimated from reference gene primer amplification, were obtained. Libraries were prepared by immunoSEQ multiplex PCR; TCRdb keeps only in-frame clonotypes and omits some of them. V and J calls plus clone size are reproduced from that table; the DNA served to infer D and trimming. Among about 89,000 clones listed, 70% to 85% were seen once. This CDR3 region has 16 residues. The junction had 5 bases not matched to a gene; V was cut back by 3 bases and J by 0 bases. Germline lookup yields CDR1 KGHSH and CDR2 LQKENI. Sequencing was carried out using peripheral blood. The origin of this receptor is a man in his 70s with acute or convalescent COVID-19. The rearrangement uses TRBV18 and TRBJ2-3; 8 nucleotides match TRBD2. The CDR3 sequence is CASSPTSGSSTDTQYF. Written as DNA, the CDR3 is TGTGCCAGCTCACCGACAAGCGGGAGTAGCACAGATACGCAGTATTTT.